The sequence of this T cell receptor beta chain was determined in a study of post-analysis software for immune sequencing data. Whole-study results and caveats: Controls showed lower frequencies than patients for roughly five TRBV segments, and TRBV5-6, TRBV5-1 and TRBV20-1 were among these.

Libraries were made from TCR beta cDNA, and they carried unique molecular identifiers. TCRdb passed the PCR reads through MiXCR, listing each CDR3 protein once. This table has around 250,000 distinct CDR3 sequences, 30% to 45% appearing once. This clonotype was picked up a small number of times. Antigen unknown. The V and J ends lost 3 bases and 5 bases respectively, with 9 bases between them. Germline lookup yields CDR1 SGHRS and CDR2 YFSETQ. There are 13 residues in the CDR3. This clonotype was sampled from a girl aged 5-17 years with multiple sclerosis. The chain employs TRBV5-1 and TRBJ1-5; D ambiguous. The sequencing input was blood. The CDR3, as DNA: TGCGCCAGCAGCTACACCCCGGATCAGCCCCAGCATTTT. Its translation is CASSYTPDQPQHF.